This TCR beta chain stems from a study of molecular identifiers for immune sequencing clone quantification. About the research overall: Replicate RNA from roughly 18,000 or 92,000 naive CD8 T cells formed five aliquots; four were sequenced.

General observations from the study: Clones above 20 RNA copies contained over 97% of effector molecules but under 1% of naive ones.

TCRdb analysed the PCR reads with MiXCR anew, one entry per CDR3 protein. The sample shows more than 70,000 distinct CDR3 sequences, around 20% of them seen only once. Trimming took 8 bases from V and 1 from J, leaving 11 bases between them. The germline gives CDR1 LNHNV, CDR2 YYDKDF (reference sequence). CDR3 size: 14 residues. As to this clonotype: Antigen unknown.

Sorted naive CD8 T cells were those defined as CD8+CD4-CCR7+CD45RA+. Source material: naive CD8+ T cells from blood, with Jurkat cell RNA spiked in. The sample's subset: FACS-sorted CD8+CD4-CCR7+CD45RA+ naive T cells. V usage is TRBV15 and J usage is TRBJ2-2, with D possibly being TRBD2 (5 bases). The source is a human donor in good health. Some libraries in this study had Jurkat cell RNA spiked in. The DNA for the CDR3 is TGTGCCACCGGCCGAGAGGGGAACACCGGGGAGCTGTTTTTT. Translating it yields CATGREGNTGELFF.